Each of the 32 T cell receptor beta chains below was sequenced from the same sample in a study of cytomegalovirus exposure and HLA in healthy donors. The PCR had 60 Vbeta and 13 Jbeta primers. TCRdb's copy holds only in-frame clones and misses some; the assay was immunoSEQ multiplex PCR. The table includes under 250,000 clones, roughly four fifths detected once. The sample taken for sequencing was PBMCs. The receptors were sampled from a man aged 25-40 years in good health and CMV-seronegative.

The CDR3 DNA is TGTGCCAGCAGCTCCGGGAGGGGAGTCGGCTACGAGCAGTACTTC. Translating gives CASSSGRGVGYEQYF. V gene TRBV5-4 combines with J gene TRBJ2-7; 8 bases are a match to TRBD2. This CDR3 has 15 residues. J lost 3 bases, V lost 3 bases, and 8 bases had no gene match. Germline assignment: CDR1 SGHNT and CDR2 YYREEE (reference sequence).

The V and J genes are TRBV2 and TRBJ2-5; D is perhaps TRBD1 (8 bases). The end of the DNA is better explained by TRBJ2-7, so the J call may be wrong. CDR1 is SNHLY, CDR2 FYNNEI, per germline. The CDR3 consists of 15 residues. The CDR3 nucleotides are TGTGCCAACGCAGCAAGCGGGACAGGCTCCTACGAGCAGTACTTC. Its translation: CANAASGTGSYEQYF.

The rearrangement links TRBV7-9 to TRBJ2-3; unclear D gene. The germline CDR1 and CDR2 sequences are SEHNR and FQNEAQ (reference sequence). Between the trimmed V and J ends, which lost 5 bases and 0 bases, there was a span of 15 bases. This CDR3 contains 16 residues. CDR3 sequence: CASSPPVGRSTDTQYF. The CDR3 region has the DNA TGTGCCAGCAGCCCCCCCGTGGGCAGGAGCACAGATACGCAGTATTTT.

This clone was seen only a few times. V usage is TRBV11-2 and J usage is TRBJ2-1; TRBD1 matches 7 bases. V dropped 5 bases and J dropped 0; count of bases not matched to a gene: 7. Germline lookup yields CDR1 SGHAT and CDR2 FQNNGV. CDR3 size: 16 residues. CDR3 bases: TGTGCCAGCAGCCCACAGGGGCCTAGCTCCTACAATGAGCAGTTCTTC. Its translation: CASSPQGPSSYNEQFF.

This clone has a single count. The chain is built from TRBV28 and TRBJ1-4, with D uncertain. The germline V gene encodes CDR1 MDHEN and CDR2 SYDVKM. The CDR3 runs to 12 residues. V lost 5 bases to trimming and J lost 5 bases, with 6 bases between them. The CDR3 reads CASSPQNEKLFF. The DNA for the CDR3 is TGTGCCAGCAGTCCCCAAAATGAAAAACTGTTTTTT. Filled out from reference TRBV28 and TRBJ1-4, the complete variable domain reads DVKVTQSSRYLVKRTGEKVFLECVQDMDHENMFWYRQDPGLGLRLIYFSYDVKMKEKGDIPEGYSVSREKKERFSLILESASTNQTSMYLCASSPQNEKLFFGSGTQLSVL.

This clone was picked up a small number of times. The V and J genes are TRBV19 and TRBJ1-5; 10 bases line up with TRBD1. This CDR3 has 17 residues. V lost 5 bases to trimming and J lost 1 base; unmatched junction nucleotides: 8. The germline CDR1 and CDR2 sequences are LNHDA and SQIVND (reference sequence). CDR3 DNA: TGTGCCAGTAGTGATCCGGGACAGGGGACGAGCAATCAGCCCCAGCATTTT. Translated, it gives CASSDPGQGTSNQPQHF.

This chain uses TRBV7-9 with TRBJ1-1, with 7 bases aligning to TRBD1. Germline CDR1 reads SEHNR; CDR2 reads FQNEAQ (reference sequence). CDR3 length equals 14 residues. With V trimmed by 5 bases and J by 1 base, 4 bases remained unmatched. The CDR3 loop is CASSPRTGNTEAFF. DNA of the CDR3: TGTGCCAGCAGCCCCCGGACAGGGAACACTGAAGCTTTCTTT.

J is TRBJ2-7 and V is TRBV27, with TRBD2 as a possible D gene (6 bases). V lost 4 bases, J lost 4 bases, and 14 bases lay in between. CDR3 size: 14 residues. Looked up from germline, CDR1 is MNHEY and CDR2 is SMNVEV (reference sequence). The DNA of the CDR3 is TGTGCCAGCAGTTCGGGGGTAGGAAGGTACGAGCAGTACTTC. It specifies CASSSGVGRYEQYF.

The rearrangement links TRBV28 to TRBJ2-2; no definite D call. Deletions cut 7 bases from V and 2 bases from J, with 5 bases between. Germline-derived CDR1 and CDR2 are MDHEN and SYDVKM. The CDR3 extends over 12 amino acids. The CDR3 bases are TGTGCCAGCATCAAAAACACCGGGGAGCTGTTTTTT. Its protein product is CASIKNTGELFF.

The CDR3 spells CASSVGGREQFF. The CDR3 DNA reads as TGTGCCAGCAGCGTAGGTGGGCGTGAGCAGTTCTTC. The rearrangement links TRBV9 to TRBJ2-1; no clear D. The CDR3 is 12 residues long. Deletions cut 0 bases from V and 9 bases from J, with 7 bases between. Germline V CDR1 and CDR2: SGDLS, YYNGEE.

The genes are TRBV28 and TRBJ2-7; 7 positions match TRBD2. The germline CDR1 and CDR2 sequences are MDHEN and SYDVKM. CDR3 length: 13 residues. The V gene end was trimmed by 9 bases and the J gene end by 2 bases; junction bases not matched to a gene: 7. CDR3 bases: TGTGCCAGTCTGGGGGGGACTACCTACGAGCAGTACTTC. It yields the protein CASLGGTTYEQYF.

J is TRBJ2-7 and V is TRBV30; perhaps TRBD1 as D (5 bases). Germline CDR1 reads GTSNPN; CDR2 reads SVGIG (reference sequence). V was trimmed by 2 bases and J by 6 bases, leaving 20 bases between them. The CDR3 covers 15 residues. CDR3 coding DNA: TGTGCCTGGAGTCCACGACAGCGCCGGGTGGGCGAGCAGTACTTC. Amino acids: CAWSPRQRRVGEQYF.

The chain recombines TRBV11-2 with TRBJ1-1; 7 bases fit TRBD1. The CDR3 length is 13 residues. Per the germline V gene, CDR1 is SGHAT and CDR2 is FQNNGV. With 2 bases clipped from V and 10 bases from J, the junction kept 7 bases outside the gene matches. The CDR3 protein is CASSLKQGIRAFF. Here the CDR3 DNA reads TGTGCCAGCAGCTTAAAACAGGGGATCCGAGCTTTCTTT.

This chain uses TRBV7-2 with TRBJ2-1; 10 positions agree with TRBD1. The CDR3 contains 15 residues. After removal of 8 bases from V and 3 bases from J, the junction contained 7 bases not matched to a gene. CDR1 and CDR2 (germline): SGHTA, FQGNSA. The CDR3 region has the DNA TGTGCCAGCCCCGGACGGACAGGGGGCTACAATGAGCAGTTCTTC. It translates to CASPGRTGGYNEQFF.

The rearrangement links TRBV4-1 to TRBJ1-1; D perhaps matches TRBD1 (5 bases). V dropped 0 bases and J dropped 0 bases, with 11 bases sitting between them. The CDR3 extends over 16 amino acids. Per germline, CDR1 MGHRA and CDR2 YSYEKL. CDR3 sequence reads: CASSQEGGGVNTEAFF. DNA for the CDR3: TGCGCCAGCAGCCAAGAGGGGGGAGGGGTGAACACTGAAGCTTTCTTT.

This chain joins TRBV27 and TRBJ2-1; tentatively, D is TRBD2 (6 bases). The CDR3 has 14 amino acids. The germline V gene encodes CDR1 MNHEY and CDR2 SMNVEV (reference sequence). V was shortened by 5 bases and J by 4 bases, with 12 bases between the two germline ends. CDR3 residues: CASSPRDFYNEQFF. Here the CDR3 DNA reads TGTGCCAGCAGTCCCCGGGACTTTTACAATGAGCAGTTCTTC.

The chain has TRBV7-3 and TRBJ2-3, with TRBD2 matching over 10 bases. The CDR3 has 16 residues. Losses at the gene ends were 5 bases for V and 1 base for J; bases not matched to a gene: 6. Germline V gene lookup returns CDR1 SGHTA and CDR2 FQGTGA. CDR3 amino acids: CASSQGGTSGTDTQYF. For the CDR3, the DNA is TGTGCCAGCAGCCAGGGGGGGACTAGCGGCACAGATACGCAGTATTTT.

This clone was recorded only once. The rearrangement uses TRBV5-1 and TRBJ2-5; TRBD2 agrees at 16 bases. The junction had 8 bases not matched to a gene; V was cut back by 4 bases and J by 5 bases. Germline lookup yields CDR1 SGHRS and CDR2 YFSETQ. The CDR3 has 17 residues. The CDR3: CASSGGTSGRAEETQYF. The CDR3 DNA reads as TGCGCCAGCAGCGGAGGGACTAGCGGGAGGGCGGAGGAGACCCAGTACTTC. The complete variable domain, with remaining parts taken from reference TRBV5-1 and TRBJ2-5, reads KAGVTQTPRYLIKTRGQQVTLSCSPISGHRSVSWYQQTPGQGLQFLFEYFSETQRNKGNFPGRFSGRQFSNSRSEMNVSTLELGDSALYLCASSGGTSGRAEETQYFGPGTRLLVL.

V gene TRBV6-1 combines with J gene TRBJ2-7, with 9 bases fitting TRBD2. CDR1 is MNHNS, CDR2 SASEGT, per germline. The CDR3 has 12 residues. J was trimmed by 4 bases and V by 7 bases; bases with no gene match: 2. The CDR3 coding sequence is TGTGCCAGCACCGGACTAGCGTACGAGCAGTACTTC. This translates into CASTGLAYEQYF.

This chain uses TRBV19 with TRBJ1-5; no definite D call. CDR1 LNHDA and CDR2 SQIVND come from the germline V gene (reference sequence). V lost 3 bases and J 0 bases, leaving 18 bases between the germline ends. This CDR3 comprises 18 residues. CDR3 nucleotide sequence: TGTGCCAGTAGTATCTTCGGTGGGCAGCCTCTTAGCAATCAGCCCCAGCATTTT. Translated, it gives CASSIFGGQPLSNQPQHF. Together with reference TRBV19 and TRBJ1-5, the CDR3 gives the full variable domain: DGGITQSPKYLFRKEGQNVTLSCEQNLNHDAMYWYRQDPGQGLRLIYYSQIVNDFQKGDIAEGYSVSREKKESFPLTVTSAQKNPTAFYLCASSIFGGQPLSNQPQHFGDGTRLSIL.

The chain has TRBV18 and TRBJ2-2; 7 nucleotides match TRBD2. The CDR3 extends over 16 amino acids. Germline V gene data show CDR1 as KGHSH and CDR2 as LQKENI. V dropped 2 bases and J dropped 7; count of bases not matched to a gene: 10. The CDR3 region has the DNA TGTGCCAGCTCACCAGGAATGGCGGGAGTGGTCGGGGAGCTGTTTTTT. It codes for CASSPGMAGVVGELFF.

This clone occurred a few times. The CDR3 loop is CASSLSGGSSYNEQFF. In nucleotides, the CDR3 is TGTGCCAGCAGCTTATCCGGCGGGAGCTCCTACAATGAGCAGTTCTTC. This sequence joins TRBV7-7 and TRBJ2-1, with 7 bases matching TRBD2. The CDR3 is 16 residues long. The V segment lost 2 bases and the J segment 0 bases; nucleotides outside the gene matches: 4. The germline V gene has CDR1 SSHAT and CDR2 FNYEAQ (reference sequence).

This chain links TRBV28 with TRBJ2-1; D is undetermined. The ends were cut back, 3 bases at V and 0 bases at J, with 9 bases in the middle. In germline, CDR1 is MDHEN, CDR2 SYDVKM. CDR3 size: 15 residues. CDR3 residues: CASSLGLSSYNEQFF. CDR3 DNA: TGTGCCAGCAGTTTGGGCCTCAGCTCCTACAATGAGCAGTTCTTC. Combining the CDR3 with reference TRBV28 and TRBJ2-1 gives the whole variable domain DVKVTQSSRYLVKRTGEKVFLECVQDMDHENMFWYRQDPGLGLRLIYFSYDVKMKEKGDIPEGYSVSREKKERFSLILESASTNQTSMYLCASSLGLSSYNEQFFGPGTRLTVL.

The chain uses TRBV6-4 and TRBJ1-1, with D possibly being TRBD1 (6 bases). Germline V CDR1 and CDR2: MRHNA, SNTAGT. CDR3 length: 17 amino acids. Trimming took off 7 bases at V and 8 bases at J, with 29 bases between the two ends. DNA for the CDR3: TGTGCCAGCATTGAACCCTTTACAGGGACCTCTCAGTTGGAAGCTTTCTTT. Its protein is CASIEPFTGTSQLEAFF.

The sample holds a few counts of this clone. The V gene is TRBV6-5, the J gene TRBJ1-1; TRBD1 matches 9 bases. This CDR3 region has 14 residues. V was pared by 5 bases and J by 2 bases, with 3 bases of the junction left unmatched. Looked up from germline, CDR1 is MNHEY and CDR2 is SVGAGI. As DNA, the CDR3 is TGTGCCAGCAGTGCGGGACAGGGAAACACTGAAGCTTTCTTT. Its translation: CASSAGQGNTEAFF.

The chain links TRBV27 to TRBJ1-1, with 7 nucleotides matching TRBD1. The CDR3 has 15 residues. Germline V CDR1 and CDR2: MNHEY, SMNVEV (reference sequence). V gave up 2 bases and J gave up 5 bases; unmatched junction bases: 8. CDR3 sequence (DNA): TGTGCCAGCAGTTTACCTGGACAGGTTGGTACTGAAGCTTTCTTT. This codes for CASSLPGQVGTEAFF.

This chain connects TRBV9 to TRBJ2-7; 10 positions match TRBD1. Germline CDR1 reads SGDLS; CDR2 reads YYNGEE. CDR3 length equals 15 residues. After removal of 4 bases from V and 2 bases from J, the junction contained 6 bases not matched to a gene. CDR3 sequence (DNA): TGTGCCAGCAGCCAGGGACAGGGGAAAGCCTACGAGCAGTACTTC. The encoded protein is CASSQGQGKAYEQYF. Full variable domain (missing parts from reference TRBV9 and TRBJ2-7): DSGVTQTPKHLITATGQRVTLRCSPRSGDLSVYWYQQSLDQGLQFLIQYYNGEERAKGNILERFSAQQFPDLHSELNLSSLELGDSALYFCASSQGQGKAYEQYFGPGTRLTVT.

This rearrangement joins TRBV2 to TRBJ1-1; 8 positions match TRBD1. Germline V gives CDR1 SNHLY, CDR2 FYNNEI. The CDR3 contains 15 residues. Trimming took 6 bases from V and 3 from J; bases not matched to a gene: 9. As DNA, the CDR3 is TGTGCCAGCAGGGGGACAGGTACTCTGGACACTGAAGCTTTCTTT. Protein: CASRGTGTLDTEAFF.

The chain links TRBV15 to TRBJ2-2, with TRBD1 matching 8 bases. Trimming took 6 bases from V and 2 from J; bases not matched to a gene: 8. Germline values: CDR1 LNHNV, CDR2 YYDKDF (reference sequence). The CDR3 covers 16 residues. Here the CDR3 reads CATSSPGQGNTGELFF. As DNA, the CDR3 is TGTGCCACCAGTAGCCCTGGACAGGGAAACACCGGGGAGCTGTTTTTT.

The genes are TRBV7-6 and TRBJ1-1, with D perhaps TRBD1 (5 bases). V lost 7 bases, J lost 2 bases, and 11 bases lay in between. Germline V CDR1 and CDR2: SGHVS, FNYEAQ. This CDR3 has 13 amino acids. This CDR3 is CASNGGANTEAFF. The CDR3 DNA reads as TGTGCCAGCAACGGTGGGGCCAACACTGAAGCTTTCTTT.

This clone was found once. This sequence joins TRBV6-5 and TRBJ2-6, with D unclear. The germline CDR1 and CDR2 sequences are MNHEY and SVGAGI. The germline V and J ends were trimmed by 2 bases and 0 bases, with 8 bases remaining between them. This CDR3 region has 16 residues. The CDR3 spells CASSYAMNSGANVLTF. The CDR3, as DNA: TGTGCCAGCAGTTACGCGATGAACTCTGGGGCCAACGTCCTGACTTTC.

The rearrangement links TRBV10-1 to TRBJ2-2; D might be TRBD2 (6 bases). Trimming pared 0 bases from V and 1 base from J, leaving 15 bases between. The CDR3 sequence is 18 residues long. The germline CDR1 and CDR2 sequences are WNHNN and SYGVQD (reference sequence). The CDR3 loop reads CASSESWVGGKNTGELFF. In DNA form, the CDR3 reads TGCGCCAGCAGTGAGTCGTGGGTCGGAGGGAAGAACACCGGGGAGCTGTTTTTT.